This T cell receptor beta chain was observed in a study of circulating CD8 cells and anti-PD-1 response in melanoma. About the research overall: Non-responders showed stable or progressive disease; responders showed complete or partial response. The study, taken as a whole, reports: Under 7.5% of TRB clonotypes were shared between subsets at M1. Peptide assays on expanded sorted subsets replaced tumor-based reactivity testing.

Live CD3+CD8+TCRalphabeta+ cells were sorted into four subsets by PD-1 and/or TIGIT. As concerns this clonotype: Its specificity is unknown. The conserved phenylalanine or tryptophan is not found at the CDR3 terminus, so this likely reflects a read error.

Germline CDR1 MNHEY, CDR2 SMNVEV (reference sequence). The CDR3 has 13 residues. V dropped 5 bases and J dropped 6 bases, with 13 bases sitting between them. TCR libraries were prepared from approximately 15 ng of total RNA with the QIAseq Immune Repertoire TCR panel. Via MiXCR, TCRdb re-called the reads, giving one row per CDR3 protein. This sample has more than 300 distinct CDR3 sequences, with approximately 13% found just once. The sequence derives from a human donor with melanoma. Material: CD8+ T cells from PBMCs, obtained at baseline or after one month of anti-PD-1 therapy (not recorded which). The chain uses TRBV27 and TRBJ1-1; the D gene is possibly TRBD1 (5 bases). CDR3 protein: CASSPTGAAEAFL. Here the CDR3 DNA reads TGTGCCAGCAGTCCTACAGGAGCTGCTGAAGCTTTCTTA.